The sequence of this T cell receptor beta chain was determined in a study of shared clonotypes between healthy human individuals. Study-wide findings and caveats: Among non-shared clonotypes, generation probabilities were lower than among those shared by all four donors.

As regards this clone: The antigen is unknown.

Germline V CDR1 and CDR2: MGHDK, SYGVNS. Trimming took 5 bases from V and 5 from J; bases not matched to a gene: 8. There are 15 residues in the CDR3. Data came from immunoSEQ multiplex PCR; TCRdb stores just in-frame clones and leaves some out. The sample includes some 2.1 million clones, roughly 94% of them seen just once. The material sequenced was naive CD4+ T cells sorted from blood. The subset is: CD45RA+ positively selected. The gene calls are TRBV25-1 and TRBJ1-5, with TRBD1 matching 8 bases. This TCR derives from a man in his late teens or twenties in good health. CDR3 sequence reads: CASSSSGTGYQPQHF. CDR3 nucleotide sequence: TGTGCCAGCAGTAGCTCCGGGACAGGTTATCAGCCCCAGCATTTT.